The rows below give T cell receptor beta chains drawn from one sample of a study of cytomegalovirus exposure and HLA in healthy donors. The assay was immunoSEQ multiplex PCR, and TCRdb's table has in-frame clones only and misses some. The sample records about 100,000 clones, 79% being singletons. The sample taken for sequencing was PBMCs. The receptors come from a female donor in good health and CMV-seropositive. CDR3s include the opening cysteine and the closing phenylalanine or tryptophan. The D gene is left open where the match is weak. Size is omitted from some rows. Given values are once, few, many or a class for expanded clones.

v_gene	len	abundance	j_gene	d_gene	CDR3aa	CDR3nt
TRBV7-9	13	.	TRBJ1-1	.	CSSSPRGNTEAFF	TGTTCCAGCAGCCCCAGGGGTAACACTGAAGCTTTCTTT
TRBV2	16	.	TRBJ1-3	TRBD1	CASRKGEGTGGNTIYF	TGTGCCAGCAGGAAGGGAGAGGGGACAGGGGGAAACACCATATATTTT
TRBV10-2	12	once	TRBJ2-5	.	CASSEGGETQYF	TGCGCCAGCAGTGAAGGGGGAGAGACCCAGTACTTC
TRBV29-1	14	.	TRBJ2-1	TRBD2	CSVARPSGSHEQFF	TGCAGCGTTGCCCGTCCTAGCGGGAGTCATGAGCAGTTCTTC
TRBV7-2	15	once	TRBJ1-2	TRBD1	CASSLDRGTNYGYTF	TGTGCCAGCAGCTTGGACAGGGGAACTAACTATGGCTACACCTTC
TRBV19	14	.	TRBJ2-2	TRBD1	CASRTGAGTGELFF	TGTGCCAGTAGGACAGGGGCGGGGACCGGGGAGCTGTTTTTT
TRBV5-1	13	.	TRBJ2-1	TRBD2	CASSAWVAGVGFF	TGCGCCAGCAGCGCGTGGGTAGCGGGAGTCGGGTTCTTC
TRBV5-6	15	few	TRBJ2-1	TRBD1	CASSLTGGPTHEQFF	TGTGCCAGCAGCCTAACAGGGGGGCCAACCCATGAGCAGTTCTTC
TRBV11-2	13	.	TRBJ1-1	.	CASSLGQGAPAFF	TGTGCCAGCAGCTTAGGCCAGGGCGCCCCAGCTTTCTTT
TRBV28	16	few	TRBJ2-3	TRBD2	CASSFLMTSGEDTQYF	TGTGCCAGCAGTTTCCTCATGACTAGCGGGGAAGATACGCAGTATTTT
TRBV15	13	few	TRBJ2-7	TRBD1	CATSRDRGVEQYF	TGTGCCACCAGCAGGGACAGGGGGGTCGAGCAGTACTTC
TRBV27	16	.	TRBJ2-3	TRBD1	CASSLSIRGHSDTQYF	TGTGCCAGCAGTTTATCGATCAGGGGGCACTCAGATACGCAGTATTTT
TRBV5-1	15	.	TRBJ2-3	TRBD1	CASSRTGGGTDTQYF	TGCGCCAGCAGCAGAACAGGGGGAGGCACAGATACGCAGTATTTT
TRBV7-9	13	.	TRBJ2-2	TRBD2	CSSSILAGGELFF	TGTTCCAGCAGCATACTAGCGGGAGGGGAGCTGTTTTTT
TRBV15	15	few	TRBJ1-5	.	CATSRGLGRNQPQHF	TGTGCCACCAGCAGGGGTTTAGGGAGGAATCAGCCCCAGCATTTT
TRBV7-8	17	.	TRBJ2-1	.	CASSLSFRGDSYNEQFF	TGTGCCAGCAGCTTATCTTTCAGGGGGGACTCTTACAATGAGCAGTTCTTC
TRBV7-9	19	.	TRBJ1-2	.	CSSSPTGSSGGARNYGYTF	TGTTCCAGCAGCCCTACCGGTTCCTCTGGGGGGGCGCGGAACTATGGCTACACCTTC
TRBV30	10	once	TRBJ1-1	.	CAWIQTEAFF	TGTGCCTGGATACAGACTGAAGCTTTCTTT
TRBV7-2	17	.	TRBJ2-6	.	CASSLAGPVSGANGLTF	TGTGCCAGCAGCTTAGCCGGGCCAGTCTCTGGGGCCAACGGCCTGACTTTC
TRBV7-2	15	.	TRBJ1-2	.	CASSPKYGQGYGYTF	TGTGCCAGCAGCCCCAAGTATGGGCAGGGCTATGGCTACACCTTC
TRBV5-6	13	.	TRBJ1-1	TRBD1	CASGQAGATEAFF	TGTGCCAGCGGACAGGCAGGGGCCACTGAAGCTTTCTTT
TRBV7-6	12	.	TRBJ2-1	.	CASSLGTSEQFF	TGTGCCAGCAGCCTGGGGACATCTGAGCAGTTCTTC
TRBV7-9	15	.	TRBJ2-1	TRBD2	CASSLDPSGIFEQFF	TGTGCCAGCAGTTTAGACCCTAGCGGGATTTTTGAGCAGTTCTTC
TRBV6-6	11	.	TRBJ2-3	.	CASSPADTQYF	TGTGCCAGCAGTCCTGCAGATACGCAGTATTTT
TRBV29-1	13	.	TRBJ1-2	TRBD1	CSVAGQGAGGYTF	TGCAGCGTTGCAGGACAGGGGGCTGGTGGCTACACCTTC
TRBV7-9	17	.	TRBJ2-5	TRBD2	CASSFTSGGLYQETQYF	TGTGCCAGCAGCTTTACTAGCGGGGGGCTCTATCAAGAGACCCAGTACTTC
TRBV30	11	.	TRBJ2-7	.	CAWSAPGEQYF	TGTGCCTGGAGCGCGCCGGGGGAGCAGTACTTC
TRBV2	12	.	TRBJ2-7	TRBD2	CASSDWLAGVRF	TGTGCCAGCAGTGACTGGCTAGCGGGAGTCCGATTC
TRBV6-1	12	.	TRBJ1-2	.	CASSQGNYGYTF	TGTGCCAGCAGTCAGGGAAACTATGGCTACACCTTC
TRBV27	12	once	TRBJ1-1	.	CASRGGGGQAFF	TGTGCCAGCAGAGGAGGGGGGGGACAAGCTTTCTTT
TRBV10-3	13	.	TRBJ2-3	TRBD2	CALNGLANCTQYF	TGTGCCCTAAACGGACTAGCGAATTGTACGCAGTATTTT
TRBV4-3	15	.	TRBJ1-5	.	CASSQDVEGGQPQHF	TGCGCCAGCAGCCAAGATGTGGAGGGTGGGCAGCCCCAGCATTTT
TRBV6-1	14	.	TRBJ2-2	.	CASTFARNTGELFF	TGTGCCAGCACCTTCGCCAGGAACACCGGGGAGCTGTTTTTT
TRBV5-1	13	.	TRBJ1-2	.	CASSLGVSWGYTF	TGCGCCAGCAGCTTGGGCGTTTCCTGGGGCTACACCTTC
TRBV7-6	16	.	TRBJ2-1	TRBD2	CASSSPGLASYNEQFF	TGTGCCAGCAGCTCCCCGGGACTAGCCTCCTACAATGAGCAGTTCTTC
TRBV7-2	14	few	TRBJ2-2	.	CASIRAGMAGELFF	TGTGCCAGCATCCGGGCAGGGATGGCCGGGGAGCTGTTTTTT
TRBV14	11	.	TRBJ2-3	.	CASHSTDTQYF	TGTGCCAGTCATAGCACAGATACGCAGTATTTT
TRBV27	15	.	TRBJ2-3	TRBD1	CASSHRGLSTDTQYF	TGTGCCAGCAGCCACAGGGGGTTAAGCACAGATACGCAGTATTTT
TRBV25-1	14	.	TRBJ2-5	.	CASSLGARPGEQYF	TGTGCCAGCAGTCTGGGCGCGAGGCCGGGGGAGCAGTACTTC
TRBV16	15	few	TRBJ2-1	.	CASSRAEYRAGEQFF	TGTGCCAGCAGCCGGGCCGAGTATCGCGCGGGTGAGCAGTTCTTC
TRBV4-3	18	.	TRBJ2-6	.	CASSQDSGYSSGANVLTF	TGCGCCAGCAGCCAAGATTCCGGGTATAGCTCTGGGGCCAACGTCCTGACTTTC
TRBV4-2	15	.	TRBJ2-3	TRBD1	CASSQGDRDSDTQYF	TGTGCCAGCAGCCAAGGAGACAGGGATTCAGATACGCAGTATTTT
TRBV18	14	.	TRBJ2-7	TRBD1	CASSSRQGVYEQYF	TGTGCCAGCTCATCTCGACAGGGGGTTTACGAGCAGTACTTC
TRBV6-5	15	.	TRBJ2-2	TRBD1	CASSRDRGLTGELFF	TGTGCCAGCAGCCGGGACAGGGGGCTCACCGGGGAGCTGTTTTTT
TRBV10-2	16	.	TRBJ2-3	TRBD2	CASSESIAGATDTQYF	TGCGCCAGCAGTGAGTCAATAGCGGGTGCCACAGATACGCAGTATTTT
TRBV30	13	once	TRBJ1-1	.	CAWSRQINTEAFF	TGTGCCTGGAGTCGCCAGATAAACACTGAAGCTTTCTTT
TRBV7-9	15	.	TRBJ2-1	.	CASSLDVAAYNEQFF	TGTGCCAGCAGCTTAGATGTAGCGGCCTACAATGAGCAGTTCTTC
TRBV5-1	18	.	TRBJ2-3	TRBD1	CASSYHRGQARFPDTQYF	TGCGCCAGCAGCTACCACCGGGGACAGGCTAGGTTCCCAGATACGCAGTATTTT
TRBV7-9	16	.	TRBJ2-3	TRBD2	CASSRASGSVPDTQYF	TGTGCCAGCAGCCGCGCTAGCGGGAGTGTCCCAGATACGCAGTATTTT
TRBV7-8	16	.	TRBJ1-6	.	CASSPPRFTGTTPLHF	TGTGCCAGCAGCCCCCCCCGGTTCACAGGGACTACACCCCTCCACTTT
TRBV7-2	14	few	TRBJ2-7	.	CASSRLPGTYEQYF	TGTGCCAGCAGCCGGCTTCCAGGGACATACGAGCAGTACTTC
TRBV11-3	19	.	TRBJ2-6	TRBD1	CASTPAGTGGERGANVLTF	TGTGCCAGCACCCCAGCCGGGACAGGGGGAGAGAGGGGGGCCAACGTCCTGACTTTC
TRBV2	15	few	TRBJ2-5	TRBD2	CASRETSGRLETQYF	TGTGCCAGCAGGGAGACTAGCGGGAGATTAGAGACCCAGTACTTC
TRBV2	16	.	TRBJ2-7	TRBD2	CASSAGTSGYAYEQYF	TGTGCCAGCAGTGCCGGGACTAGCGGCTACGCCTACGAGCAGTACTTC